The rows below give T cell receptor beta chains drawn from one sample of a study of cytomegalovirus exposure and HLA in healthy donors. Some clones are missing from TCRdb's copy, which holds only in-frame ones; the method was immunoSEQ multiplex PCR. The sample includes 80,000 to 95,000 clones, around nine tenths of them seen just once. The sequenced sample consisted of PBMCs. These receptors came from a man aged 25-45 years in good health and CMV-seropositive. Each CDR3 is given with its conserved first and last residue. The D gene is left open where the match is weak. Clone size is given for some rows only: seen once, a few or many times, or a class if the clone is expanded.

>16|TRBV9|TRBJ2-3|TRBD1|NA
CASSQSDRGLTDTQYF
TGTGCCAGCAGCCAATCGGACAGGGGCTTGACAGATACGCAGTATTTT
>12|TRBV27|TRBJ2-3|NA|NA
CASSLSGSTQYF
TGTGCCAGCAGTTTATCAGGGAGTACGCAGTATTTT
>14|TRBV5-1|TRBJ2-7|NA|NA
CASSLAGEPREQYF
TGCGCCAGCAGCTTGGCGGGAGAACCGAGGGAGCAGTACTTC
>16|TRBV28|TRBJ2-7|TRBD1|NA
CASSLWLGTGNYEQYF
TGTGCCAGCAGTTTATGGTTGGGGACAGGGAACTACGAGCAGTACTTC
>15|TRBV30|TRBJ1-4|NA|once
CAWEGAAGLTGKLFF
TGTGCCTGGGAAGGGGCAGCCGGGCTCACAGGAAAACTGTTTTTT
>13|TRBV19|TRBJ1-1|NA|NA
CASSGQMNTEAFF
TGTGCCAGTAGTGGACAGATGAACACTGAAGCTTTCTTT
>12|TRBV28|TRBJ2-5|TRBD1|NA
CASSRQGETQYF
TGTGCCAGCAGTCGACAGGGAGAGACCCAGTACTTC
>15|TRBV9|TRBJ2-5|TRBD1|NA
CASSPGTGGPKTQYF
TGTGCCAGCAGCCCCGGGACAGGGGGCCCGAAGACCCAGTACTTC
>16|TRBV5-1|TRBJ2-2|NA|NA
CASSLVTDLRTGELFF
TGCGCCAGCAGCTTGGTTACAGATCTACGGACCGGGGAGCTGTTTTTT
>16|TRBV5-6|TRBJ1-2|NA|NA
CASSLVSGGPRYGYTF
TGTGCCAGCAGCTTGGTGTCGGGGGGCCCCAGGTATGGCTACACCTTC
>14|TRBV25-1|TRBJ2-1|TRBD1|NA
CASSGQGWYNEQFF
TGTGCCAGCAGTGGACAGGGCTGGTACAATGAGCAGTTCTTC
>18|TRBV29-1|TRBJ2-1|TRBD2|NA
CSVRLAGVRTSSYNEQFF
TGCAGCGTCCGACTAGCGGGAGTTAGAACTAGCTCCTACAATGAGCAGTTCTTC
>16|TRBV6-5|TRBJ2-4|NA|NA
CASSYSPGGAKNIQYF
TGTGCCAGCAGTTACTCTCCAGGGGGGGCCAAAAACATTCAGTACTTC
>13|TRBV28|TRBJ2-5|NA|NA
CASTQSRSREQYF
TGTGCCAGCACACAGAGCAGGTCTCGGGAGCAGTACTTC
>17|TRBV5-1|TRBJ2-3|TRBD2|once
CASKVMAGDGGTDTQYF
TGCGCCAGCAAGGTAATGGCGGGGGACGGCGGCACAGATACGCAGTATTTT
>12|TRBV7-9|TRBJ2-7|NA|few
CASTLSNNEQYF
TGTGCCAGCACCCTATCGAATAACGAGCAGTACTTC
>20|TRBV7-8|TRBJ2-6|TRBD1|NA
CASSLVIRTGDDPGANVLTF
TGTGCCAGCAGCTTAGTAATAAGGACAGGGGACGACCCTGGGGCCAACGTCCTGACTTTC
>14|TRBV6-5|TRBJ2-5|NA|NA
CASSYSGPKKTQYF
TGTGCCAGCAGTTACTCGGGGCCCAAGAAGACCCAGTACTTC
>14|TRBV6-5|TRBJ2-5|NA|NA
CASSYGEYQETQYF
TGTGCCAGCAGTTACGGGGAGTACCAAGAGACCCAGTACTTC
>15|TRBV19|TRBJ2-1|TRBD2|NA
CASSVSGRAYNEQFF
TGTGCCAGTAGTGTTAGCGGGAGGGCCTACAATGAGCAGTTCTTC
>16|TRBV19|TRBJ1-5|TRBD1|once
CASSIGQGANNQPQHF
TGTGCCAGTAGTATTGGACAGGGGGCTAACAATCAGCCCCAGCATTTT
>16|TRBV6-5|TRBJ2-2|TRBD2|NA
CASSSPRTSEAGELFF
TGTGCCAGCAGTTCGCCCCGGACTAGCGAGGCCGGGGAGCTGTTTTTT
>11|TRBV11-2|TRBJ2-5|NA|NA
CASSFRETQYF
TGTGCCAGCAGCTTTCGAGAGACCCAGTACTTC
>16|TRBV18|TRBJ2-7|TRBD2|NA
CASSPLGTSGSGEQYF
TGTGCCAGCTCACCACTGGGGACTAGCGGGAGTGGGGAGCAGTACTTC
>13|TRBV6-4|TRBJ1-6|NA|NA
CASGPDTNSPLHF
TGTGCCAGCGGCCCGGACACCAATTCACCCCTCCACTTT
>12|TRBV5-4|TRBJ2-1|NA|once
CASSLDSNEQFF
TGTGCCAGCAGCTTGGACTCCAATGAGCAGTTCTTC
>18|TRBV7-3|TRBJ2-2|TRBD2|few
CASSLGPSGSRGTGELFF
TGTGCCAGCAGCTTAGGGCCTAGCGGGAGCCGGGGAACCGGGGAGCTGTTTTTT
>13|TRBV5-4|TRBJ1-1|NA|NA
CASSIDSNTEAFF
TGTGCCAGCAGCATCGACAGTAACACTGAAGCCTTCTTT
>14|TRBV6-5|TRBJ2-2|NA|NA
CASSQDTTPGELFF
TGTGCCAGCAGTCAAGACACCACGCCCGGGGAGCTGTTTTTT
>14|TRBV5-1|TRBJ1-1|TRBD1|NA
CASNQGQGSTEAFF
TGCGCCAGCAACCAGGGACAGGGGTCGACTGAAGCTTTCTTT
>13|TRBV6-1|TRBJ1-5|NA|NA
CASSSYSNQPQHF
TGTGCCAGCAGCTCCTATAGCAATCAGCCCCAGCATTTT
>17|TRBV7-9|TRBJ2-1|TRBD2|NA
CASSLARLAGGHNEQFF
TGTGCCAGCAGCTTAGCGAGACTAGCGGGAGGGCACAATGAGCAGTTCTTC
>16|TRBV9|TRBJ2-3|NA|NA
CASSSYSGRSTDTQYF
TGTGCCAGCAGCTCCTATAGCGGAAGAAGCACAGATACGCAGTATTTT
>13|TRBV7-2|TRBJ1-5|NA|NA
CASSFHGDQPQHF
TGTGCCAGCAGCTTTCACGGGGATCAGCCCCAGCATTTT
>17|TRBV7-9|TRBJ2-7|NA|NA
CASSLAIAGPRLYEQYF
TGTGCCAGCAGCTTAGCGATTGCAGGGCCACGTCTCTACGAGCAGTACTTC
>13|TRBV7-9|TRBJ2-7|TRBD1|NA
CASGLGQGYEQYF
TGTGCCAGCGGCTTGGGACAGGGCTACGAGCAGTACTTC
>15|TRBV6-5|TRBJ2-7|TRBD1|once
CASSASGTGLYEQYF
TGTGCCAGCAGTGCCTCCGGGACAGGGCTCTACGAGCAGTACTTC
>14|TRBV2|TRBJ2-7|NA|NA
CASSDTGPHYEQYF
TGTGCCAGCAGTGATACAGGGCCCCACTACGAGCAGTACTTC
>13|TRBV30|TRBJ1-1|TRBD1|NA
CAWSLQGDTEAFF
TGTGCCTGGAGTTTACAGGGGGACACTGAAGCTTTCTTT
>16|TRBV5-1|TRBJ2-4|TRBD1|NA
CASRRTGVGAKNIQYF
TGCGCCAGCAGGCGAACAGGGGTTGGGGCCAAAAACATTCAGTACTTC
>12|TRBV29-1|TRBJ2-7|NA|once
CSVQTGTAEQYF
TGCAGCGTTCAAACCGGGACTGCCGAGCAGTACTTC
>14|TRBV4-1|TRBJ1-4|TRBD1|NA
CASSLGQGYEKLFF
TGCGCCAGCAGCCTGGGACAGGGGTACGAAAAACTGTTTTTT
>14|TRBV6-5|TRBJ1-2|NA|NA
CASRLSAVNYGYTF
TGTGCCAGCAGGCTAAGCGCGGTAAATTATGGCTACACCTTC
>16|TRBV6-6|TRBJ2-3|TRBD2|NA
CASRTFVGGSTDTQYF
TGTGCCAGCAGAACCTTTGTGGGGGGGAGCACAGATACGCAGTATTTT
>16|TRBV11-2|TRBJ2-2|NA|NA
CASSSLGGELAGELFF
TGTGCCAGCAGCTCATTAGGGGGTGAGCTGGCCGGGGAGCTGTTTTTT
>16|TRBV13|TRBJ1-3|NA|NA
CASSLRAGMERDTIYF
TGTGCCAGCAGCCTTCGTGCGGGGATGGAACGGGACACCATATATTTT
>12|TRBV15|TRBJ2-3|NA|NA
CATSRATDTQYF
TGTGCCACCAGCAGGGCCACAGATACGCAGTATTTT
>14|TRBV7-9|TRBJ1-1|NA|NA
CASSLAGAYTEAFF
TGTGCCAGCAGCTTAGCTGGGGCTTACACTGAAGCTTTCTTT
>14|TRBV4-2|TRBJ2-5|TRBD1|NA
CASRGQGYQETQYF
TGTGCCAGCCGCGGACAGGGGTACCAAGAGACCCAGTACTTC